What follows are 19 T cell receptor beta chains derived from one specimen sequenced in a study of T cell responses to AZD1222 COVID-19 vaccine. This table comes from immunoSEQ multiplex PCR, and its TCRdb copy is limited to in-frame clones, with some not included. The data hold some 110,000 clones, with about 89% observed a single time. The sample here was peripheral blood, taken 28 days after the second dose of the MenACWY control vaccine. These receptors all come from an adult who received the MenACWY meningococcal vaccine as a control.

The gene calls are TRBV5-4 and TRBJ1-2, with D possibly being TRBD1 (5 bases). The CDR3 extends over 15 amino acids. The V gene lost 5 bases and the J gene lost 0 bases, with 14 bases spanning the gap. The V gene's germline CDR1 is SGHNT and CDR2 YYREEE (reference sequence). The DNA of the CDR3 is TGTGCCAGCAGGGCCGGGACCGCACCTAACTATGGCTACACCTTC. Its translation is CASRAGTAPNYGYTF.

V gene TRBV5-1 combines with J gene TRBJ2-2; perhaps TRBD1 as D (6 bases). Trimming pared 0 bases from V and 3 bases from J, leaving 15 bases between. CDR3 length equals 17 residues. Germline V gives CDR1 SGHRS, CDR2 YFSETQ. CDR3 in DNA: TGCGCCAGCAGCTTGGCCTGGGACATATCCCACACCGGGGAGCTGTTTTTT. This sequence encodes CASSLAWDISHTGELFF. The whole variable domain, remainder taken from reference TRBV5-1 and TRBJ2-2, is KAGVTQTPRYLIKTRGQQVTLSCSPISGHRSVSWYQQTPGQGLQFLFEYFSETQRNKGNFPGRFSGRQFSNSRSEMNVSTLELGDSALYLCASSLAWDISHTGELFFGEGSRLTVL.

The chain links TRBV5-4 to TRBJ1-2; D is ambiguous. The V and J ends lost 2 bases and 5 bases respectively, with 7 bases between them. Germline V lookup: CDR1 SGHNT, CDR2 YYREEE (reference sequence). The CDR3 consists of 12 residues. The CDR3 region has the DNA TGTGCCAGCAGCTTACGCGAGTATGGCTACACCTTC. This sequence encodes CASSLREYGYTF. Full variable domain (remainder filled in from reference TRBV5-4 and TRBJ1-2): ETGVTQSPTHLIKTRGQQVTLRCSSQSGHNTVSWYQQALGQGPQFIFQYYREEENGRGNFPPRFSGLQFPNYSSELNVNALELDDSALYLCASSLREYGYTFGSGTRLTVV.

The J gene is TRBJ2-7, the V gene TRBV7-2; D is possibly TRBD2 (7 bases). Trimming took off 1 base at V and 2 bases at J, with 12 bases between the two ends. The CDR3 has 15 amino acids. Germline V gene lookup returns CDR1 SGHTA and CDR2 FQGNSA. CDR3 bases: TGTGCCAGCAGCTTAGATCGGGGGGCTACCTACGAGCAGTACTTC. Translated, it gives CASSLDRGATYEQYF.

CDR3 nucleotides: TGTGCCAGCAGTACAGGGGGCACCAAAAACATTCAGTACTTC. As protein: CASSTGGTKNIQYF. This rearrangement joins TRBV28 to TRBJ2-4, with TRBD1 matching over 9 bases. This CDR3 is built from 14 residues. V dropped 5 bases and J dropped 2; count of bases not matched to a gene: 1. Germline CDR1 is MDHEN and CDR2 is SYDVKM.

V is TRBV3-1 (or the pseudogene TRBV3-2) and J is TRBJ2-7; a possible D gene is TRBD2 (7 bases). Germline CDR1 reads LGHDT; CDR2 reads YNNKEL (reference sequence). CDR3 length equals 14 residues. Trimming removed 4 bases at V and 4 bases at J, with 14 bases between. The chain's CDR3 is CASSLRGGAYEQYF. The DNA for the CDR3 is TGTGCCAGCAGCCTGCGAGGGGGGGCTTACGAGCAGTACTTC.

The chain carries TRBV23-1 and TRBJ1-6; D might be TRBD1 (5 bases). Being an ORF, TRBV23-1 has a function that is uncertain. Trimming took 6 bases from V and 7 from J, leaving 25 bases between them. This CDR3 has 18 residues. DNA of the CDR3: TGCGCCAGCAGCATACCGGCGGATCAGGGTATCGAAAATTCACCCCTCCACTTT. It codes for CASSIPADQGIENSPLHF.

This clone appeared a few times. This chain connects TRBV4-3 to TRBJ2-2; 9 bases match TRBD2. The CDR3 consists of 18 residues. In germline, CDR1 is LGHNA, CDR2 YSLEER. V trimming: 3 bases; J trimming: 3 bases; junction bases outside the gene matches: 11. This CDR3 reads CASSHAGGGAVDTGELFF. The DNA of the CDR3 is TGCGCCAGCAGCCACGCGGGCGGGGGGGCGGTCGACACCGGGGAGCTGTTTTTT.

This chain joins TRBV3-1 (or the pseudogene TRBV3-2) and TRBJ1-1, with a weak D call TRBD1 (5 bases). CDR3 length equals 15 residues. V lost 2 bases, J lost 1 base, and 11 bases lay in between. CDR1 and CDR2 from the germline V gene are LGHDT and YNNKEL (reference sequence). This CDR3 reads CASSQYGQGNTEAFF. CDR3 DNA: TGTGCCAGCAGCCAATATGGGCAGGGGAACACTGAAGCTTTCTTT.

The chain has TRBV7-2 and TRBJ1-4, with a tentative D call TRBD1 (5 bases). V was cut by 1 base and J by 1 base, with 13 bases left in between. Germline-derived CDR1 and CDR2 are SGHTA and FQGNSA. The CDR3 consists of 17 residues. CDR3 DNA: TGTGCCAGCAGCTTAGGGGATATGGGACGAACTAATGAAAAACTGTTTTTT. Protein product: CASSLGDMGRTNEKLFF.

This clone was seen only once. The chain recombines TRBV30 with TRBJ2-3; 11 bases are a match to TRBD2. CDR1 GTSNPN and CDR2 SVGIG come from the germline V gene (reference sequence). The V and J ends lost 4 bases and 4 bases, in that order; junction bases with no gene match: 7. The CDR3 has 15 amino acids. The CDR3 bases are TGTGCCTGGAATCGAGTAGCGGGGGGGTCAGATACGCAGTATTTT. Residues: CAWNRVAGGSDTQYF. The variable domain in full, with the rest retrieved from reference TRBV30 and TRBJ2-3, is SQTIHQWPATLVQPVGSPLSLECTVEGTSNPNLYWYRQAAGRGLQLLFYSVGIGQISSEVPQNLSASRPQDRQFILSSKKLLLSDSGFYLCAWNRVAGGSDTQYFGPGTRLTVL.

The J gene is TRBJ1-1, the V gene TRBV28, with 10 bases lining up with TRBD1. Per germline, CDR1 MDHEN and CDR2 SYDVKM. The CDR3 extends over 17 amino acids. V shed 6 bases and J 3 bases; nucleotides not matched to a gene: 13. Written as DNA, the CDR3 is TGTGCCAGCAGCAATGGGGACAGGGGAGACTTCCACACTGAAGCTTTCTTT. This encodes CASSNGDRGDFHTEAFF.

The chain has TRBV20-1 and TRBJ1-1; no reliable D call. The CDR3 is 12 residues long. Germline-derived CDR1 and CDR2 are DFQATT and SNEGSKA (reference sequence). Trimming shortened V by 3 bases and J by 2 bases, and 7 bases separated the two germline ends. CDR3 sequence (DNA): TGCAGTGCTAGTAAGGTAAACACTGAAGCTTTCTTT. Amino acids: CSASKVNTEAFF.

The sample holds a few counts of this clone. The rearrangement uses TRBV13 and TRBJ1-4, with 9 nucleotides matching TRBD1. Germline V gene lookup returns CDR1 PRHDT and CDR2 FYEKMQ (reference sequence). The V segment lost 4 bases and the J segment 6 bases; nucleotides outside the gene matches: 3. This CDR3 has 14 amino acids. The CDR3 sequence is CASSSRTGDEKLFF. The CDR3 bases are TGTGCCAGCAGCTCTCGGACAGGGGATGAAAAACTGTTTTTT.

This clone was seen only once. V gene TRBV7-9 combines with J gene TRBJ1-1; D is undetermined. Trimming took 5 bases from V and 1 from J, leaving 8 bases between them. Per the germline V gene, CDR1 is SEHNR and CDR2 is FQNEAQ (reference sequence). CDR3 size: 13 residues. The CDR3 nucleotides read TGTGCCAGCAGCGGGTACACGAACACTGAAGCTTTCTTT. Protein sequence: CASSGYTNTEAFF.

Written as DNA, the CDR3 is TGTGCCAGCTCACAATCCGGGACAGGGGCTGAAAAACTGTTTTTT. Translated: CASSQSGTGAEKLFF. The V gene is TRBV18, the J gene TRBJ1-4; 10 bases fit TRBD1. The germline V gene has CDR1 KGHSH and CDR2 LQKENI. The CDR3 sequence is 15 residues long. The trim removed 4 bases at V and 7 bases at J, leaving 6 bases unmatched.

The chain couples TRBV7-2 to TRBJ2-1; 10 bases align to TRBD2. Germline-derived CDR1 and CDR2 are SGHTA and FQGNSA. There are 16 residues in the CDR3. V lost 6 bases to trimming and J lost 0 bases; unmatched junction nucleotides: 5. CDR3 in DNA: TGTGCCAGCAGGCTAAGCGGGGGGGCCTCCTACAATGAGCAGTTCTTC. Translated, it gives CASRLSGGASYNEQFF.

In this sample, this clone turned up a few times. The rearrangement joins TRBV28 to TRBJ1-2; no definite D call. V was trimmed by 3 bases and J by 0 bases, leaving 8 bases between them. Germline CDR1 is MDHEN and CDR2 is SYDVKM. The CDR3 totals 14 residues. CDR3 DNA: TGTGCCAGCAGTTTTCCCCCCCCTAACTATGGCTACACCTTC. Residues: CASSFPPPNYGYTF.

This CDR3 is CASSFDRAKNIQYF. As DNA, the CDR3 is TGTGCCAGCAGCTTCGACAGGGCCAAAAACATTCAGTACTTC. This rearrangement joins TRBV11-2 to TRBJ2-4; a weak D match, TRBD1 (6 bases). Germline-derived CDR1 and CDR2 are SGHAT and FQNNGV. Between the trimmed V and J ends, which lost 3 bases and 1 base, there was a span of 7 bases. The CDR3 has 14 residues.